These T cell receptor beta chains were read from a single sample in a study of blood T cell repertoires in COVID-19. Repertoires were generated with immunoSEQ multiplex PCR, while TCRdb's copy carries only in-frame clones and drops some. In the table there are just over 15,000 clones, approximately 85% of which are singletons. Sequencing input: peripheral blood. These TCRs come from an elderly man with active or convalescent COVID-19. Each CDR3 is given with its conserved first and last residue. D genes are given only for firm matches. Only some rows state a clone size, as once, few, many or a class for expanded clones.

TGTGCCAGTAGTATAGCAGTACTAGCGGGGGGTTACAATGAGCAGTTCTTC	CASSIAVLAGGYNEQFF	TRBV19	NA	TRBJ2-1	TRBD2
TGTGCCAGCAGTGAATCGGGGTCTAATGGAAACACCATATATTTT	CASSESGSNGNTIYF	TRBV6-1	NA	TRBJ1-3	NA
TGTGCCAGCAGTGAATTTTACGGAGGGGATGGCTACACCTTC	CASSEFYGGDGYTF	TRBV2	NA	TRBJ1-2	NA
TGTGCCAGCAGCTCCCCTGATGAGCAGTTCTTC	CASSSPDEQFF	TRBV13	NA	TRBJ2-1	NA
TGCGCCAGCAGCGGAGGGACAGGGGATGGAGAAAAACTGTTTTTT	CASSGGTGDGEKLFF	TRBV5-1	NA	TRBJ1-4	TRBD1
TGTGCCAGCAGCTTGGGGGAGGGGGGTACTGAAGCTTTCTTT	CASSLGEGGTEAFF	TRBV5-4	NA	TRBJ1-1	NA
TGTGCCAGCCACTACGCGGCCTACCAAGAGACCCAGTACTTC	CASHYAAYQETQYF	TRBV6-6	few	TRBJ2-5	NA
TGCGCCAGCAGCGATAGGACAGGGGGCACAGATACGCAGTATTTT	CASSDRTGGTDTQYF	TRBV5-1	NA	TRBJ2-3	TRBD1
TGTGCCAGCAGCGTAGGGCAGGGGCGGTCACCCCTCCACTTT	CASSVGQGRSPLHF	TRBV9	NA	TRBJ1-6	NA
TGTGCCAGCAGTTCCTTCAGTCAGCCCCAGCATTTT	CASSSFSQPQHF	TRBV12-3/TRBV12-4	NA	TRBJ1-5	NA
TGTGCCAGCAGCCACCTACAGGGAGACTATGGCTACACCTTC	CASSHLQGDYGYTF	TRBV7-2	NA	TRBJ1-2	NA
TGTGCCAGCAGCGCCCGGGACAGGGTTTGGGAGACCCAGTACTTC	CASSARDRVWETQYF	TRBV11-2	NA	TRBJ2-5	TRBD1
TGTGCCAGCAGGTCAGGGACAGTGAACACTGAAGCTTTCTTT	CASRSGTVNTEAFF	TRBV28	NA	TRBJ1-1	TRBD1
TGCGCCAGCAGCTTAGACATCCCGTCGAACACCGGGGAGCTGTTTTTT	CASSLDIPSNTGELFF	TRBV5-1	NA	TRBJ2-2	NA
TGCGCCAGCAGCTTGGCAGGTGATGGCTACACCTTC	CASSLAGDGYTF	TRBV5-1	NA	TRBJ1-2	NA
TGTGCCAGCAGGACGGGACAGGGGTATGATACGCAGTATTTT	CASRTGQGYDTQYF	TRBV6-5	NA	TRBJ2-3	TRBD1
TGTGCCAGCAAGGACTTTAATTCCTACAATGAGCAGTTCTTC	CASKDFNSYNEQFF	TRBV2	once	TRBJ2-1	NA
TGTGCCAGCAGTCGTGATCAGGGGGCGGGAGGGGCCAACGTCCTGACTTTC	CASSRDQGAGGANVLTF	TRBV6-6	NA	TRBJ2-6	TRBD1
TGTGCCAGCAGTTTAGGACGGGTTGGCTACACCTTC	CASSLGRVGYTF	TRBV12-3/TRBV12-4	once	TRBJ1-2	NA
TGCGCCAGCAGCCAAGAGCGGGATCAGCCCCAGCATTTT	CASSQERDQPQHF	TRBV4-1	once	TRBJ1-5	NA
TGCGCCAGCAGTGACAGGGGCCCGGAGACCCAGTACTTC	CASSDRGPETQYF	TRBV5-1	NA	TRBJ2-5	TRBD1
TGTGCCAGCAGTTTAGATCTTACGGGAAAACATTTT	CASSLDLTGKHF	TRBV12-3/TRBV12-4	NA	TRBJ1-5	NA
TGTGCCAGCAGCTTAGGGGACACCTATGGCTACACCTTC	CASSLGDTYGYTF	TRBV7-8	once	TRBJ1-2	NA
TGTGCCACCAGCAGAGAAACGGACACTGAAGCTTTCTTT	CATSRETDTEAFF	TRBV15	NA	TRBJ1-1	NA
TGCGCCAGCAGCTTGCTCTCCCGCTCTGGGGCCAACGTCCTGACTTTC	CASSLLSRSGANVLTF	TRBV5-1	few	TRBJ2-6	NA
TGTGCCAGCAGTTTCCAGGACAGGGGAATTGCGAAGGATTTT	CASSFQDRGIAKDF	TRBV28	NA	TRBJ2-3	TRBD1
TGTGCCACCAGTGACTGGACTACATTGGGGGAGACCCAGTACTTC	CATSDWTTLGETQYF	TRBV24-1	NA	TRBJ2-5	NA
TGTGCCAGCAGCTTTTTGGCACCCGGGGAGCTGTTTTTT	CASSFLAPGELFF	TRBV7-8	NA	TRBJ2-2	NA
TGTGCCAGCAGCCAAGATCCGAGGACAGCAGGGGGCTATGGCTACACCTTC	CASSQDPRTAGGYGYTF	TRBV14	NA	TRBJ1-2	TRBD1